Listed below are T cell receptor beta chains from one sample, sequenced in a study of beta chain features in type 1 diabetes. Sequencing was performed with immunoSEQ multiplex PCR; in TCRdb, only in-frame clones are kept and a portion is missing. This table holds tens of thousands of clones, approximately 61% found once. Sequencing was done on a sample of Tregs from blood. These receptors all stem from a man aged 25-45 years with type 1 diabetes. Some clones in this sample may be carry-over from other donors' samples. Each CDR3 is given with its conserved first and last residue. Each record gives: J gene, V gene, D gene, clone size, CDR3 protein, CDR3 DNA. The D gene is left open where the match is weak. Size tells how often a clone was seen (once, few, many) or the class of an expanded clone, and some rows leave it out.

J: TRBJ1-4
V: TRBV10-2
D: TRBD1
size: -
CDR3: CASRSGTGGASEKLFF
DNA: TGCGCCAGCAGGTCCGGGACAGGGGGCGCGAGTGAAAAACTGTTTTTT

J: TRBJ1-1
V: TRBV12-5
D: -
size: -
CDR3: CASGGQPNTEAFF
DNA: TGTGCTAGTGGAGGACAGCCAAACACTGAAGCTTTCTTT

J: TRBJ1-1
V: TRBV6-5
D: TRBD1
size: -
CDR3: CATLRDRGTEAFF
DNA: TGTGCCACCTTAAGGGACAGGGGAACTGAAGCTTTCTTT

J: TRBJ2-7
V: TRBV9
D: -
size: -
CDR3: CASSVAGAAYEQYF
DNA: TGTGCCAGCAGCGTAGCGGGAGCGGCCTACGAGCAGTACTTC

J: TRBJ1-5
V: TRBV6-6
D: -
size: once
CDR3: CASSFPSGVSNQPQHF
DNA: TGTGCCAGCAGTTTCCCCTCGGGGGTGAGCAATCAGCCCCAGCATTTT

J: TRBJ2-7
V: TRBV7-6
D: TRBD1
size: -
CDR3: CASSLAPGQNSYEQYF
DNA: TGTGCCAGCAGCTTAGCACCGGGACAGAACTCCTACGAGCAGTACTTC

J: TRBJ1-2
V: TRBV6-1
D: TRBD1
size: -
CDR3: CASSEARDRGGYTF
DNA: TGTGCCAGCAGTGAAGCGCGGGACAGGGGCGGCTACACCTTC

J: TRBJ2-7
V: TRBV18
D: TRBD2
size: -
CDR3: CASSPSAGADEQYF
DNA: TGTGCCAGCTCACCATCAGCGGGGGCCGATGAGCAGTACTTC

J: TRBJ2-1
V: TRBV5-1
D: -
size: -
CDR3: CASSLATTPYNEQFF
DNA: TGCGCCAGCAGCTTGGCGACTACTCCTTACAATGAGCAGTTCTTC

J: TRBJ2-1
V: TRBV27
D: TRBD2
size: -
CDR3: CASSLSGVQRLAGGPYNEQFF
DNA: TGTGCCAGCAGTTTATCGGGGGTGCAACGACTAGCGGGGGGGCCCTACAATGAGCAGTTCTTC

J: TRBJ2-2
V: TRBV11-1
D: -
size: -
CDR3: CASSLQAGELFF
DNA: TGTGCCAGCAGTCTACAGGCCGGGGAGCTGTTTTTT

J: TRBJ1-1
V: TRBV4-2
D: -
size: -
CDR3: CASRKGEGNTEAFF
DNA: TGTGCCAGCAGAAAAGGTGAGGGAAACACTGAAGCTTTCTTT

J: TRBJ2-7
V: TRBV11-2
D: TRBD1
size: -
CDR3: CASSARDREVEQYF
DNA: TGTGCCAGCAGCGCCCGGGACAGGGAGGTCGAGCAGTACTTC

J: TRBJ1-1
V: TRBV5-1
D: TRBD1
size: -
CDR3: CASSTGQGENTEAFF
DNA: TGCGCCAGCAGCACAGGACAGGGTGAGAACACTGAAGCTTTCTTT

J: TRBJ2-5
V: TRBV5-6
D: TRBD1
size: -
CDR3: CASSWTGNQETQYF
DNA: TGTGCCAGCAGCTGGACAGGGAACCAAGAGACCCAGTACTTC

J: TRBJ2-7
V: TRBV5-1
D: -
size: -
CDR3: CASSSGRTPEQYF
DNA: TGCGCCAGCAGCTCTGGTCGAACCCCCGAGCAGTACTTC

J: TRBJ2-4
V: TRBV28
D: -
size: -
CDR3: CASSLGGRRVDIQYF
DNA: TGTGCCAGCAGTTTAGGGGGCCGACGAGTTGACATTCAGTACTTC

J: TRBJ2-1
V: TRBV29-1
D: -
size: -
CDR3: CSVAGQGMIEQFF
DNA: TGCAGCGTTGCTGGGCAGGGAATGATAGAGCAGTTCTTC

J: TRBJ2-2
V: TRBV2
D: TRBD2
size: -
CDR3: CASRGTMNTGELFF
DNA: TGTGCCAGCAGGGGGACTATGAACACCGGGGAGCTGTTTTTT

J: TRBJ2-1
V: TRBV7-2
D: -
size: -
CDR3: CASSFSVSSYNEQFF
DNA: TGTGCCAGCAGTTTTTCGGTAAGCTCCTACAATGAGCAGTTCTTC

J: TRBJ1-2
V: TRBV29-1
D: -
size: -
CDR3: CSVGEGGGYGYTF
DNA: TGCAGCGTTGGTGAGGGAGGGGGCTATGGCTACACCTTC

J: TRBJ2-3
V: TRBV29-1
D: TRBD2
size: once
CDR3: CSVAMASGGSTDTQYF
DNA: TGCAGCGTTGCGATGGCTAGCGGGGGGAGCACAGATACGCAGTATTTT

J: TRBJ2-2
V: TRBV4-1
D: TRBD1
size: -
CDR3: CASSHRYGTGATGELFF
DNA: TGCGCCAGCAGCCATAGATACGGAACAGGGGCGACCGGGGAGCTGTTTTTT

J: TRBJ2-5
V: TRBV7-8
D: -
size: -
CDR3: CASSLPLGQETQYF
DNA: TGTGCCAGCAGCTTACCTCTAGGCCAAGAGACCCAGTACTTC

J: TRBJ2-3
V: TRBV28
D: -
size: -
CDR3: CASTTRGRGTDTQYF
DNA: TGTGCCAGCACTACCCGCGGCAGGGGCACAGATACGCAGTATTTT

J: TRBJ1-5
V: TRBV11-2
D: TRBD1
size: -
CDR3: CASSLGAGGGGNQPQHF
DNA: TGTGCCAGCAGCTTAGGGGCAGGGGGAGGAGGCAATCAGCCCCAGCATTTT

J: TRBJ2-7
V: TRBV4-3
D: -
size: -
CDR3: CASSQDRGTAEQYF
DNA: TGCGCCAGCAGCCAAGATCGGGGGACAGCCGAGCAGTACTTC

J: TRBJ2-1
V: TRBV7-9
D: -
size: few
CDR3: CASSLVTAGNEQFF
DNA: TGTGCCAGCAGCTTGGTGACCGCAGGGAATGAGCAGTTCTTC

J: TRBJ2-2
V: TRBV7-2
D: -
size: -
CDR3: CASSLEWGAGELFF
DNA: TGTGCCAGCAGCTTAGAGTGGGGCGCCGGGGAGCTGTTTTTT

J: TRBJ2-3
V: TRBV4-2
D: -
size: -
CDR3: CASSQDRPGTDTQYF
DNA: TGTGCCAGCAGCCAAGATCGTCCGGGGACAGATACGCAGTATTTT

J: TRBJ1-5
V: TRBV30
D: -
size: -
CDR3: CAWAGFSANQPQHF
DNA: TGTGCCTGGGCTGGTTTTTCTGCGAATCAGCCCCAGCATTTT

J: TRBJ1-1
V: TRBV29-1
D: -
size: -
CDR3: CSVVKGPSTEAFF
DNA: TGCAGCGTTGTAAAGGGGCCGAGCACTGAAGCTTTCTTT

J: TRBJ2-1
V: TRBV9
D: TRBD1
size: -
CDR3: CASSVVPGTGGNEQFF
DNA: TGTGCCAGCAGCGTAGTCCCGGGGACAGGTGGAAATGAGCAGTTCTTC

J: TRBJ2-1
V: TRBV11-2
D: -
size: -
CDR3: CASTQSSSYNEQFF
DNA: TGTGCCAGCACTCAGTCTAGCTCCTACAATGAGCAGTTCTTC

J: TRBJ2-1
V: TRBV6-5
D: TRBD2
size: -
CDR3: CASSGEGLADNEQFF
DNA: TGTGCCAGCAGCGGCGAAGGACTAGCTGATAATGAGCAGTTCTTC

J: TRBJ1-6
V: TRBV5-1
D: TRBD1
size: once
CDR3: CASSLASRDRGKSLHF
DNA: TGCGCCAGCAGCTTGGCCTCGAGGGACAGGGGGAAATCCCTCCACTTT

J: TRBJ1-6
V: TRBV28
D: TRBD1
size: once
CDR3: CAIHRGGRSYNSPLHF
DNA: TGTGCCATCCACAGGGGCGGTAGGTCCTATAATTCACCCCTCCACTTT

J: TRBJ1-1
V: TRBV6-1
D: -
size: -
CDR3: CASSQQGYTEAFF
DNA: TGTGCCAGCAGTCAACAGGGATACACTGAAGCTTTCTTT

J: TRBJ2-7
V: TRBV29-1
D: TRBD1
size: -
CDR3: CSVGDRRGYEQYF
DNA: TGCAGCGTTGGGGACAGACGGGGCTACGAGCAGTACTTC

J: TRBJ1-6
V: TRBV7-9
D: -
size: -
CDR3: CASSRDTPGSPLHF
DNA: TGTGCCAGCAGCCGTGATACCCCCGGTTCACCCCTCCACTTT

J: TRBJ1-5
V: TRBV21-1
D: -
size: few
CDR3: CASSERRTVLKEPQHF
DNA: TGTGCCAGCAGCGAGCGTCGGACAGTTTTGAAGGAGCCCCAGCATTTT

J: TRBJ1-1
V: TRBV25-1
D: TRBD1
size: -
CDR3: CASSETGQAFEAFF
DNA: TGTGCCAGCAGTGAAACCGGACAGGCTTTCGAAGCTTTCTTT